This is a list of T cell receptor beta chains from one sample in a study of T-cell memory formation after mild COVID-19. TCRdb redid the calling of the 5' RACE reads with MiXCR, one entry per CDR3 protein. The sample holds a few hundred thousand distinct CDR3 sequences, approximately 19% seen once. The sequenced sample was PBMCs or a T cell subset sorted from them (not recorded which). The receptor source for this set is a man aged 18 to 35 who had mild COVID-19 (a few samples of this study predate the infection). Cell type and time point are not known. CDR3s include the opening cysteine and the closing phenylalanine or tryptophan. A D gene is named only where the DNA matches it firmly. Where a row states a size, it is once, few, many or the class of an expanded clone; other rows omit it.

>NA|NA|TRBV7-2|TRBJ2-2
TGTGCCAGCAGCACGGGGCTCAGGGGCACCGGGGAGCTGTTTTTT
CASSTGLRGTGELFF
>few|NA|TRBV12-3/TRBV12-4|TRBJ2-3
TGTGCCAGCAGTCCAGTGGCAGATACGCAGTATTTT
CASSPVADTQYF
>NA|NA|TRBV20-1|TRBJ1-5
TGCAGTGCTAGAGCCCAGGGTATGAGCAATCAGCCCCAGCATTTT
CSARAQGMSNQPQHF
>NA|TRBD1|TRBV5-5|TRBJ2-7
TGTGCCAGCAGCTTCGGGACAGACGCCTACGAGCAGTACTTC
CASSFGTDAYEQYF
>few|NA|TRBV9|TRBJ1-3
TGTGCCAGCAGCGTAGATTCCCTCTCTGGAAACACCATATATTTT
CASSVDSLSGNTIYF
>NA|TRBD1|TRBV6-5|TRBJ2-5
TGTGCCAGCAGCCGAAGATCCTCCCCGACAGGGCAAGAGACCCAGTACTTC
CASSRRSSPTGQETQYF
>NA|NA|TRBV7-9|TRBJ2-2
TGTGCCAGCAGCCCCCTGTCGACCGGGGAGCTGTTTTTT
CASSPLSTGELFF
>NA|NA|TRBV7-3|TRBJ2-4
TGTGCCAGCAGCCGGGACGGGACCAGGGGGGACATTCAGTACTTC
CASSRDGTRGDIQYF
>NA|NA|TRBV2|TRBJ1-4
TGTGCCAGCAGGACGCCCGCCCGGGGAACCACCCCCGGCAGGGAAAAACTGTTTTTT
CASRTPARGTTPGREKLFF
>few|NA|TRBV19|TRBJ2-2
TGTGCCAGTAGTTCCCGGATGAGAAACACCGGGGAGCTGTTTTTT
CASSSRMRNTGELFF
>NA|TRBD1|TRBV7-9|TRBJ2-4
TGTGCCAGCACCCCCCAGGGGGTATCGTACATTCAGTACTTC
CASTPQGVSYIQYF